This T cell receptor beta chain was profiled in a study of T cells after yellow fever vaccination. This clonotype was detected only a few times. What it recognizes is unknown. Between the trimmed V and J ends, which lost 0 bases and 3 bases, there was a span of 20 bases. From germline, CDR1 is DFQATT and CDR2 SNEGSKA (reference sequence). This CDR3 comprises 17 residues. Points from the study as a whole: Abundant clonotypes from the bulk population could contaminate FACS-sorted repertoires. Re-detected after boosting: most primary clones, 96% of CD4 and roughly 88% of CD8.

Template switching by 5'RACE produced TCR cDNA, adding a universal primer site and UMIs. Using its own MiXCR run on the 5' RACE reads, TCRdb lists one record per CDR3 protein. This repertoire shows a few hundred thousand distinct CDR3 sequences, around 13% found once; its top ten account for about 0.54%. The clonotype comes from a man aged 30 to 39 who received the YFV17D yellow fever vaccine. J is TRBJ1-1 and V is TRBV20-1; D is undetermined. Sequences were derived from CD4+ T cells sorted from PBMCs, sampled 45 days after the yellow fever booster vaccination. CDR3 in amino acids: CSARDLGPGRWHTEAFF. The CDR3 DNA follows: TGCAGTGCTAGAGATCTGGGTCCCGGACGTTGGCACACTGAAGCTTTCTTT.